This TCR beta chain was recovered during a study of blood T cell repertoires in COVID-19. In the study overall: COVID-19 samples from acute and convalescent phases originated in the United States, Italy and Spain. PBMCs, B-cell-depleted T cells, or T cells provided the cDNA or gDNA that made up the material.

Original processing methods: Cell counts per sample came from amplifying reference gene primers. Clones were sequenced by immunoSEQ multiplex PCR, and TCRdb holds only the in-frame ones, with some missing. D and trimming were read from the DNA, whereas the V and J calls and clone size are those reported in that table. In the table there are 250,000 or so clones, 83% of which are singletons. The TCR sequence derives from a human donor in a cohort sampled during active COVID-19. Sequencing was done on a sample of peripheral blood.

CDR3 nucleotides: TGTGCCAGCAGCTTAGTAGCAGGGGGTGCTTACAATGAGCAGTTCTTC. Protein sequence: CASSLVAGGAYNEQFF. This rearrangement joins TRBV7-9 to TRBJ2-1; TRBD1 matches 7 bases. This CDR3 region has 16 residues. The V and J ends lost 1 base and 4 bases, in that order; junction bases with no gene match: 7. Germline loops: CDR1 SEHNR, CDR2 FQNEAQ (reference sequence).